Listed below are T cell receptor beta chains from one sample, sequenced in a study of response to subunit inactivated influenza vaccine. TCRdb re-called the RT-PCR reads with MiXCR, one entry per CDR3 protein. The sample shows over 150,000 distinct CDR3 sequences, approximately 15% of them seen only once. The specimen comprised CD8+ T cells sorted from PBMCs, sampled roughly 5 days after vaccination. The source is a man aged 45-65 years who received an inactivated influenza vaccine. CDR3s include the opening cysteine and the closing phenylalanine or tryptophan. D genes are given only for firm matches. Only part of the rows carry a size: once, few, many, or a class if the clone is expanded.

TRBJ2-7,TRBV3-1,NA,NA,CASSQDGSPSYEQYF,TGTGCCAGCAGCCAAGACGGATCCCCCTCCTACGAGCAGTACTTC
TRBJ1-6,TRBV15,few,NA,CATSRGTDNSPLHF,TGTGCCACCAGCAGAGGGACAGATAATTCACCCCTCCACTTT
TRBJ2-1,TRBV3-1,NA,TRBD2,CASSPGLAGVYNEQFF,TGTGCCAGCAGCCCAGGACTAGCGGGAGTCTACAATGAGCAGTTCTTC
TRBJ2-7,TRBV4-2,once,NA,CASSPGPRCSQYF,TGTGCCAGCAGCCCCGGGCCCCGCTGCTCGCAGTACTTC
TRBJ2-2,TRBV3-1,NA,TRBD2,CASSPRGAGGDTGELFF,TGTGCCAGCAGCCCCCGGGGAGCGGGAGGAGACACCGGGGAGCTGTTTTTT
TRBJ2-5,TRBV7-8,NA,NA,CASSLVSGRAEEETQYF,TGTGCCAGCAGCTTAGTATCGGGCAGGGCGGAGGAAGAGACCCAGTACTTC
TRBJ1-5,TRBV6-2/TRBV6-3,NA,NA,CASSYSGRSMGTQHF,TGTGCCAGCAGTTACTCGGGAAGGTCAATGGGGACCCAGCATTTT
TRBJ2-3,TRBV14,NA,NA,CASSQRDTQYF,TGTGCCAGCAGCCAACGAGATACGCAGTATTTT
TRBJ1-1,TRBV20-1,NA,NA,CSARGHRKKNTEAFF,TGCAGTGCTAGAGGTCACAGGAAAAAGAACACTGAAGCTTTCTTT
TRBJ1-1,TRBV4-3,few,TRBD1,CASSPREALPTGKPEAFF,TGCGCCAGCAGCCCCAGGGAGGCCTTACCGACAGGGAAGCCTGAAGCTTTCTTT
TRBJ1-2,TRBV12-3/TRBV12-4,few,NA,CASRQTGRSTNYGYTF,TGTGCCAGCAGGCAGACAGGTCGCTCAACTAACTATGGCTACACCTTC
TRBJ2-5,TRBV27,NA,NA,CASSPRDNQPLYETQYF,TGTGCCAGCAGTCCCCGGGACAACCAGCCACTCTATGAGACCCAGTACTTC
TRBJ2-1,TRBV11-1,few,TRBD1,CASSYPEVTGGLWDNEQFF,TGTGCCAGCAGCTACCCGGAAGTTACAGGGGGCTTATGGGACAATGAGCAGTTCTTC
TRBJ2-3,TRBV11-2,NA,NA,CASSQETGGWSTDTQYF,TGTGCCAGCAGCCAGGAGACGGGGGGCTGGAGCACAGATACGCAGTATTTT
TRBJ2-3,TRBV6-5,few,TRBD1,CASSYFGDSNTDTQYF,TGTGCCAGCAGTTACTTTGGGGACAGTAACACAGATACGCAGTATTTT
TRBJ1-4,TRBV10-3,many,NA,CAISESSGPEEKLFF,TGTGCCATCAGTGAGTCCTCCGGACCGGAAGAAAAACTGTTTTTT
TRBJ2-7,TRBV9,NA,TRBD2,CASSLGASGTYEQYF,TGTGCCAGCAGCTTAGGGGCTAGCGGGACCTACGAGCAGTACTTC
TRBJ2-7,TRBV4-3,NA,TRBD2,CASSQATSGYYEQYF,TGCGCCAGCAGCCAAGCTACTAGCGGATACTACGAGCAGTACTTC
TRBJ2-2,TRBV4-3,NA,NA,CASSHNVSKTGELFF,TGCGCCAGCAGCCATAACGTATCGAAGACCGGGGAGCTGTTTTTT
TRBJ2-7,TRBV4-3,few,TRBD2,CASSQGLTSGALEQYF,TGCGCCAGCAGCCAAGGGTTAACTAGCGGGGCCCTCGAGCAGTACTTC
TRBJ2-1,TRBV7-9,many,NA,CASSLGPSSNEQFF,TGTGCCAGCAGCTTAGGTCCTTCCAGCAATGAGCAGTTCTTC
TRBJ1-1,TRBV6-2/TRBV6-3,NA,NA,CASASGFNTEAFF,TGTGCCAGCGCCTCGGGATTTAACACTGAAGCTTTCTTT
TRBJ2-7,TRBV13,NA,TRBD1,CASSFRTGMAYEQYF,TGTGCCAGCAGCTTTCGGACAGGAATGGCCTACGAGCAGTACTTC
TRBJ2-7,TRBV3-1,NA,TRBD2,CASSQALISGTYEQYF,TGTGCCAGCAGCCAAGCTTTAATTAGCGGGACCTACGAGCAGTACTTC
TRBJ1-4,TRBV12-3/TRBV12-4,NA,NA,CASSFRRKWGEKLFF,TGTGCCAGCAGTTTCAGGCGGAAATGGGGTGAAAAACTGTTTTTT
TRBJ2-1,TRBV12-3/TRBV12-4,NA,NA,CASSWGVTYNEQFF,TGTGCCAGCAGTTGGGGGGTTACCTACAATGAGCAGTTCTTC
TRBJ2-3,TRBV6-4,NA,NA,CASSVAGASTDTQYF,TGTGCCAGCAGTGTAGCAGGGGCTAGCACAGATACGCAGTATTTT
TRBJ1-2,TRBV7-9,few,NA,CASSIGTNGYTF,TGTGCCAGCAGCATTGGGACGAACGGCTACACCTTC
TRBJ2-7,TRBV4-1,few,TRBD1,CASSQPAGGHEQYF,TGCGCCAGCAGCCAACCAGCAGGGGGTCACGAGCAGTACTTC
TRBJ2-3,TRBV12-3/TRBV12-4,many,NA,CASSLSTDTQYF,TGTGCCAGCAGCTTGAGTACAGATACGCAGTATTTT
TRBJ2-7,TRBV12-3/TRBV12-4,NA,NA,CASSSKGRSYEQYF,TGTGCCAGCAGCTCCAAGGGGCGGTCATACGAGCAGTACTTC
TRBJ2-2,TRBV29-1,NA,NA,CSVFTGELFF,TGCAGCGTGTTCACCGGGGAGCTGTTTTTT
TRBJ2-7,TRBV9,NA,NA,CASSARTEPYYEQYF,TGTGCCAGCAGCGCACGGACGGAACCTTACTACGAGCAGTACTTC
TRBJ2-2,TRBV4-3,NA,TRBD1,CASSQWTGTNTGELFF,TGCGCCAGCAGCCAATGGACAGGGACCAACACCGGGGAGCTGTTTTTT
TRBJ1-2,TRBV28,many,NA,CASSHRRDIYGYTF,TGTGCCAGCAGTCATCGCCGGGACATCTATGGCTACACCTTC
TRBJ2-5,TRBV12-3/TRBV12-4,many,NA,CASSRDTQETQYF,TGTGCCAGCAGTAGGGACACCCAAGAGACCCAGTACTTC
TRBJ2-1,TRBV3-1,NA,TRBD2,CASNGLADSSYNEQFF,TGTGCCAGCAATGGACTAGCGGATAGCTCCTACAATGAGCAGTTCTTC
TRBJ2-4,TRBV7-2,few,TRBD2,CASSLNNDSGTGNIQYF,TGTGCCAGCAGCTTGAACAACGATAGCGGGACGGGGAACATTCAGTACTTC
TRBJ2-7,TRBV7-8,NA,NA,CASSLDVSEQYF,TGTGCCAGCAGCTTAGATGTTTCCGAGCAGTACTTC
TRBJ2-7,TRBV11-2,NA,NA,CASSLEFHDEQYF,TGTGCCAGCAGCTTAGAATTCCACGACGAGCAGTACTTC
TRBJ2-3,TRBV25-1,NA,NA,CASSERGAWDTQYF,TGTGCCAGCAGTGAACGGGGAGCGTGGGATACGCAGTATTTT
TRBJ2-1,TRBV7-2,NA,TRBD1,CASSWGTVEQFF,TGTGCCAGCAGCTGGGGGACAGTTGAGCAGTTCTTC
TRBJ2-7,TRBV14,NA,NA,CASSPNGAAGQYF,TGTGCCAGCAGCCCAAATGGGGCCGCTGGGCAGTACTTC
TRBJ2-1,TRBV7-8,NA,NA,CASSHHQGAYNEQFF,TGTGCCAGCAGCCACCACCAGGGAGCCTACAATGAGCAGTTCTTC
TRBJ2-1,TRBV4-1,few,NA,CASSRPALSSEQFF,TGCGCCAGCAGCCGACCGGCCCTTTCTAGTGAGCAGTTCTTC
TRBJ1-1,TRBV25-1,few,NA,CASRIGFEAFF,TGTGCCAGCAGGATAGGATTTGAAGCTTTCTTT
TRBJ2-7,TRBV7-9,few,TRBD2,CASAGKLAGGDEQYF,TGTGCCAGCGCGGGGAAACTAGCGGGGGGGGATGAGCAGTACTTC
TRBJ2-1,TRBV7-9,many,TRBD2,CASSQTGTSGSYNEQFF,TGTGCCAGCAGCCAGACCGGGACTAGCGGGTCCTACAATGAGCAGTTCTTC
TRBJ2-1,TRBV3-1,NA,TRBD2,CAFWTSGGVLLSYNEQFF,TGTGCCTTCTGGACTAGCGGGGGGGTCCTCCTTTCCTACAATGAGCAGTTCTTC